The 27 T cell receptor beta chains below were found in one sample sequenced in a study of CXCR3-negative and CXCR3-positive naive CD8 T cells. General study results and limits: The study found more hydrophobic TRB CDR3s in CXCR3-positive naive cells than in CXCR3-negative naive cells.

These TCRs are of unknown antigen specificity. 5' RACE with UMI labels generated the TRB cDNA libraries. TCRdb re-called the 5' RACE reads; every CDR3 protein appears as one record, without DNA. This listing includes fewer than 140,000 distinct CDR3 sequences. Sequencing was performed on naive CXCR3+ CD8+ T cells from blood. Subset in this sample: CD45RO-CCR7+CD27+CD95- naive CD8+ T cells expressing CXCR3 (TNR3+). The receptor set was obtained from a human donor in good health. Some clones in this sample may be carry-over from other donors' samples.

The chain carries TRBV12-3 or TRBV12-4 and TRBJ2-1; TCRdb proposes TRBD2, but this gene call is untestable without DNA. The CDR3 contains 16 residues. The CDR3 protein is CASSPVAGGPYDEQFF.

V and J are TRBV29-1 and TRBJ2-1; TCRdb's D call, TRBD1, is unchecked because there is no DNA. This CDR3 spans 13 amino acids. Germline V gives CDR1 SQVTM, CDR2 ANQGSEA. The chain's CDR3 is CSVGTVTYNEQFF.

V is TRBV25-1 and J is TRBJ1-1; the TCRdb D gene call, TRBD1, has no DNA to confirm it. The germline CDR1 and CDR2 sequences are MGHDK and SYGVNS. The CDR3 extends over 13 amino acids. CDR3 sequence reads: CASSVGQGTEAFF.

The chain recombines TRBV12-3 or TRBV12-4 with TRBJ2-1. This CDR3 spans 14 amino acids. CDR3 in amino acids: CASSLDLGYNEQFF.

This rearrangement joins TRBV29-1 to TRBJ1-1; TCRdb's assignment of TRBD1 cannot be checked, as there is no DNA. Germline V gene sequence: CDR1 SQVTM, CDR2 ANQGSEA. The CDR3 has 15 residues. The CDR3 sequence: CSVEVTGRLDTEAFF.

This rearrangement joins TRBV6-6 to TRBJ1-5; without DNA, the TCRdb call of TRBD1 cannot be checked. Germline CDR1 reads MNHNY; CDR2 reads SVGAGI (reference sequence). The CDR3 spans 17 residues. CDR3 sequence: CASSYPGTGDLGQPQHF.

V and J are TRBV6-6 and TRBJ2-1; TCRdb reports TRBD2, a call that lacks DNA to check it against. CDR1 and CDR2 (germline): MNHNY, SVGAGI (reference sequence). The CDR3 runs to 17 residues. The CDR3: CASSYSEMGLEINEQFF.

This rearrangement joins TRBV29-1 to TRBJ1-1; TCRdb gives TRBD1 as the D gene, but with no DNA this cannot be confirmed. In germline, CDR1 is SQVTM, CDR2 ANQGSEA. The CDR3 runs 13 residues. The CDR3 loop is CSVPGQGSTEAFF.

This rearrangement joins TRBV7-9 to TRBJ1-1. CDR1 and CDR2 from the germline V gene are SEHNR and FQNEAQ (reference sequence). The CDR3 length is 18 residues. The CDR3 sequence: CASSFLANPRAGNTEAFF.

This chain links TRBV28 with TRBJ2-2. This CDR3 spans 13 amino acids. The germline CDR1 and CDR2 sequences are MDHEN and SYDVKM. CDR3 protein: CASSLSSAGELFF.

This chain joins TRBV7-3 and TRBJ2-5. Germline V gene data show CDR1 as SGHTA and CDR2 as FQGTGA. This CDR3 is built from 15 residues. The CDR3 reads CASSLIMGSTETQYF.

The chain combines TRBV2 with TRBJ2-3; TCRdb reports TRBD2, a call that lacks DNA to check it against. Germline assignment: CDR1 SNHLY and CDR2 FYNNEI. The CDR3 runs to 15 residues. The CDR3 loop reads CASSGAPEGADTQYF.

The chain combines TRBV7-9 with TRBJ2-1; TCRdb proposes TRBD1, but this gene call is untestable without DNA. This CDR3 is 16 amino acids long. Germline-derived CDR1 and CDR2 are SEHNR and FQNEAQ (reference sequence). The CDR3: CASSPSLGQQYNEQFF.

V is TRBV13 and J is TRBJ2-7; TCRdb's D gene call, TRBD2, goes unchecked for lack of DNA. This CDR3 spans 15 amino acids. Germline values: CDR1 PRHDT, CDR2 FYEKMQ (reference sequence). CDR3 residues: CASTLGAGTQGEQYF.

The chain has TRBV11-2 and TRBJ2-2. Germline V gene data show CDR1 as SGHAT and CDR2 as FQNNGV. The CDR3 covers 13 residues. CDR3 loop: CASSLVVTGELFF.

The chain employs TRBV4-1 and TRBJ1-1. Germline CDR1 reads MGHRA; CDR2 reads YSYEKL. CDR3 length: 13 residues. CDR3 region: CASSREKDTVAFF.

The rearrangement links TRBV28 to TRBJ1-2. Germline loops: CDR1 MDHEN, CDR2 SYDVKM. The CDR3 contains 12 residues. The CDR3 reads CASSLPNYGYTF.

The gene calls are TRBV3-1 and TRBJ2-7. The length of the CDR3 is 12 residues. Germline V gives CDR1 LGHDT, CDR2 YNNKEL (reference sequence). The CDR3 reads CASSQDFKEQYF.

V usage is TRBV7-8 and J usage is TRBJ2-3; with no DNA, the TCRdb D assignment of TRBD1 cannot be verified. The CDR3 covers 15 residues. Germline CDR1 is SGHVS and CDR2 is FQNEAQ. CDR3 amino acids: CASTPDRGLTDTQYF.

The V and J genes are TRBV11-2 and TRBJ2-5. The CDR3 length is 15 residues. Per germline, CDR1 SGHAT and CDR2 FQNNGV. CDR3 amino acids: CASSSGRRLKETQYF. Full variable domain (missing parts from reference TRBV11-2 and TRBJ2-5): EAGVAQSPRYKIIEKRQSVAFWCNPISGHATLYWYQQILGQGPKLLIQFQNNGVVDDSQLPKDRFSAERLKGVDSTLKIQPAKLEDSAVYLCASSSGRRLKETQYFGPGTRLLVL.

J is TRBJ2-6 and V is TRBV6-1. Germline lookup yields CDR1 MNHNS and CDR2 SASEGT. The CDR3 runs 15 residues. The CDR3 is CASSEGSSGANVLTF.

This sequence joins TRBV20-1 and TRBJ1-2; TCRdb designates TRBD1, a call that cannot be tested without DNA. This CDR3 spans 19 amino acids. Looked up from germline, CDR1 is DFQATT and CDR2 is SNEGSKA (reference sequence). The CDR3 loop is CSARRGFRVSGPENYGYTF.

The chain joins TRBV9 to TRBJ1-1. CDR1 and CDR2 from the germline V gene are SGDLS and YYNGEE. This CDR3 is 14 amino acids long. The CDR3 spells CASSVGSRSTEAFF.

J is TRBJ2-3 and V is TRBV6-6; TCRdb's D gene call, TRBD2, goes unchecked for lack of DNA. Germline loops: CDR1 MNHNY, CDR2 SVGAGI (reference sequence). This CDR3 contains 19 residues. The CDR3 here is CASSYSARLAGVGTDTQYF.

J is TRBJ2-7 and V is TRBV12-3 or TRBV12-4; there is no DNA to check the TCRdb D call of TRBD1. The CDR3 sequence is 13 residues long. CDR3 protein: CASSRDRTYEQYF.

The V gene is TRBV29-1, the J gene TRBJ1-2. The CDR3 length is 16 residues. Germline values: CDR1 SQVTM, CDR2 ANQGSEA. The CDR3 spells CSVENRNPFQNYGYTF. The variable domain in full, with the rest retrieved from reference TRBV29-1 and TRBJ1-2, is SAVISQKPSRDICQRGTSLTIQCQVDSQVTMMFWYRQQPGQSLTLIATANQGSEATYESGFVIDKFPISRPNLTFSTLTVSNMSPEDSSIYLCSVENRNPFQNYGYTFGSGTRLTVV.

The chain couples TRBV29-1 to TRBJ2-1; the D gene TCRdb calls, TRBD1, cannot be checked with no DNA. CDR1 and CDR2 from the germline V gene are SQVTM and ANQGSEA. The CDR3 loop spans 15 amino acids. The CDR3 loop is CSVAGTDISYNEQFF.